This T cell receptor (beta chain) was sequenced for a study of shared clonotypes between healthy human individuals. Overall study findings and caveats: Exclusively blood specimens were collected; tissue repertoires likely differ. Richness estimates generally favored naive over memory subsets.

The CDR3 totals 14 residues. Trimming removed 5 bases from V and 1 base from J; junction bases left unmatched: 5. Germline CDR1 reads SGHTA; CDR2 reads FQGNSA. The protocol was immunoSEQ multiplex PCR, while the TCRdb copy is restricted to in-frame clones and leaves out a portion. The table records 600,000 or so clones, about 98% of them present only once. Naivety among CD8 cells was defined by CD45RO negativity and positive CCR7 selection, thereby excluding terminally differentiated effector memory CD45RA+ cells. On this clone itself: The target antigen is unknown.

This chain uses TRBV7-2 with TRBJ2-7; 7 nucleotides align to TRBD2. Sequencing was done on a sample of naive CD8+ T cells sorted from blood. This receptor was obtained from a man aged 25-40 years in good health. The CDR3 region is CASSEAGPSYEQYF. For the CDR3, the DNA is TGTGCCAGCAGCGAAGCGGGACCATCCTACGAGCAGTACTTC.